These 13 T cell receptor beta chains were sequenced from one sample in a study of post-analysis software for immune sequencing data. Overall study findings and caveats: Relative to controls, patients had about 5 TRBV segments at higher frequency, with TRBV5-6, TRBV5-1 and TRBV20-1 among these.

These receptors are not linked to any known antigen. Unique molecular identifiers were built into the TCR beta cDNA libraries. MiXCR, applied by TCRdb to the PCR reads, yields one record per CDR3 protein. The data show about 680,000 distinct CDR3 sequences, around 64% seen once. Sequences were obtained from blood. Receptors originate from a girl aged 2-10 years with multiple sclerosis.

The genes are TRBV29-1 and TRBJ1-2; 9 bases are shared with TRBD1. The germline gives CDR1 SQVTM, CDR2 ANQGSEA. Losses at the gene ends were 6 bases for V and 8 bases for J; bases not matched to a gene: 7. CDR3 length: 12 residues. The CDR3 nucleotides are TGCAGCGTCTGGGACAGGGTATTGGGCTACACCTTC. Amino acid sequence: CSVWDRVLGYTF.

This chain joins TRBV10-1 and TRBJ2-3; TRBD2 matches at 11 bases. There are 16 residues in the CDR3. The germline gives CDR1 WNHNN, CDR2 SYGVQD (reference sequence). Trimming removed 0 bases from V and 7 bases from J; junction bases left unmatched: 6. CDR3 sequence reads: CASSESIAGGPNTQYF. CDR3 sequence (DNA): TGCGCCAGCAGTGAGTCGATAGCGGGGGGGCCGAATACGCAGTATTTT.

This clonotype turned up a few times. The CDR3 coding sequence is TGTGCCAGCAGCCAAGATCCCGGACTAGCGCGGTACCAAGAGACCCAGTACTTC. The encoded protein is CASSQDPGLARYQETQYF. The chain joins TRBV4-2 to TRBJ2-5, with 9 bases fitting TRBD2. The J segment lost 0 bases and the V segment lost 0 bases, leaving 8 bases of the junction unmatched. Germline CDR1 reads LGHNA; CDR2 reads YNFKEQ. This CDR3 comprises 18 residues.

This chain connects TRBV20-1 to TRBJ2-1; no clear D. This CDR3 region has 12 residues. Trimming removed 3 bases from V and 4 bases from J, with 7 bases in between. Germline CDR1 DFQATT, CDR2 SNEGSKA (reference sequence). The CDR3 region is CSASTAYNEQFF. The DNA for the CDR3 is TGCAGTGCTAGTACAGCTTACAATGAGCAGTTCTTC.

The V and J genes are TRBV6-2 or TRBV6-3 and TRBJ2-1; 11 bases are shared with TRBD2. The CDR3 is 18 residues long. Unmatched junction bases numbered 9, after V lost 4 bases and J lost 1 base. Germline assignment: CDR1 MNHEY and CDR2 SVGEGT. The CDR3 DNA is TGTGCCAGCAGTTCGTGGCTAGCGGGGGGCCCATCCTACAATGAGCAGTTCTTC. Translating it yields CASSSWLAGGPSYNEQFF.

The CDR3: CASSLSRGAGESDEQFF. Written as DNA, the CDR3 is TGTGCCAGCAGTTTAAGTAGAGGGGCAGGGGAGTCGGATGAGCAGTTCTTC. The gene calls are TRBV27 and TRBJ2-1; weak D call: TRBD1 (6 bases). The CDR3 is made up of 17 amino acids. From germline, CDR1 is MNHEY and CDR2 SMNVEV (reference sequence). Trimming took off 2 bases at V and 8 bases at J, with 22 bases between the two ends.

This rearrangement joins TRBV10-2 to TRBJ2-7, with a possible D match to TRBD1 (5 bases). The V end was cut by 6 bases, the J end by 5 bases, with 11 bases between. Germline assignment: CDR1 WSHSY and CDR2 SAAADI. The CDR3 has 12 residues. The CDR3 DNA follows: TGCGCCAGCAGATCCTCAGGGCACGAGCAGTACTTC. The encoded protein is CASRSSGHEQYF.

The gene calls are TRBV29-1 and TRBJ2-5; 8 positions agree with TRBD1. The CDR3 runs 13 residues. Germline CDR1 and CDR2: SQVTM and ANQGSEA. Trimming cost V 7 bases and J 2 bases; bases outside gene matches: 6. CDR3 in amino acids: CSGGGTGQETQYF. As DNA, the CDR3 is TGCAGCGGGGGTGGGACAGGACAAGAGACCCAGTACTTC. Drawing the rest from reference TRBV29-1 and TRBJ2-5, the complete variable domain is SAVISQKPSRDICQRGTSLTIQCQVDSQVTMMFWYRQQPGQSLTLIATANQGSEATYESGFVIDKFPISRPNLTFSTLTVSNMSPEDSSIYLCSGGGTGQETQYFGPGTRLLVL.

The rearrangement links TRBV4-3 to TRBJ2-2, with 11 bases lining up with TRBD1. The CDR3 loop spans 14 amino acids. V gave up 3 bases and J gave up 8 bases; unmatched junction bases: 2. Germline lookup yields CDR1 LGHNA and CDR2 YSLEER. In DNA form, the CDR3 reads TGCGCCAGCAGCCAGGACAGGGGGCAAGGGGAGCTGTTTTTT. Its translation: CASSQDRGQGELFF.

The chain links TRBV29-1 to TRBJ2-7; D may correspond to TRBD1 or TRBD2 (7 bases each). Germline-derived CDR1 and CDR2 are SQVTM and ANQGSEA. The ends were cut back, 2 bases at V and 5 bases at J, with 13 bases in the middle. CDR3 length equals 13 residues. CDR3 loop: CSVERQGGDEQYF. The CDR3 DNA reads TGCAGCGTTGAACGACAGGGAGGGGACGAGCAGTACTTC.

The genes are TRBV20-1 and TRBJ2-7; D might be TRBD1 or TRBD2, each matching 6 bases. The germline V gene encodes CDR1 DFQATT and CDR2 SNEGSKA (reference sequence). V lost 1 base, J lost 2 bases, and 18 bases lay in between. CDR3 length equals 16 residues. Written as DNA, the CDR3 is TGCAGTGCTAGAGCGGGGGCAGGGATTGCAACCTACGAGCAGTACTTC. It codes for CSARAGAGIATYEQYF.

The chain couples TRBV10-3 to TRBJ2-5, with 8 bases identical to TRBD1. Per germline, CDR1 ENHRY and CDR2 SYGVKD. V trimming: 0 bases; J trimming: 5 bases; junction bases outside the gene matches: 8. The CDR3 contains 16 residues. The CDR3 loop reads CAISESRTGRMETQYF. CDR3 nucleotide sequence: TGTGCCATCAGTGAGTCGAGGACAGGGCGTATGGAGACCCAGTACTTC.

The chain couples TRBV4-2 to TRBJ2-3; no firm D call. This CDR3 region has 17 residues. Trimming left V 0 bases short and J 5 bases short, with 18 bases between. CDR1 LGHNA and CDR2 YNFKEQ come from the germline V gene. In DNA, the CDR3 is TGTGCCAGCAGCCAAGAATCGAGCCTACTCTCCAAAGATACGCAGTATTTT. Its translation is CASSQESSLLSKDTQYF.